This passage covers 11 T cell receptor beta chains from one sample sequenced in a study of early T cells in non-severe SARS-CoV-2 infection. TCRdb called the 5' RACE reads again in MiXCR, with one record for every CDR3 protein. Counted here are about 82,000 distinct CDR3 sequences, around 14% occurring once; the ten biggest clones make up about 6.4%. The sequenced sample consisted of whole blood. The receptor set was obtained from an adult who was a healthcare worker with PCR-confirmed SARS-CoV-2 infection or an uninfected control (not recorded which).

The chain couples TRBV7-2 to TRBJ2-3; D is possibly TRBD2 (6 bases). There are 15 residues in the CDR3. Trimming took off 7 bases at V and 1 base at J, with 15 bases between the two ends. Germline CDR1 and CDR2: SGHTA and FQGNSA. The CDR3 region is CASTARGIGTDTQYF. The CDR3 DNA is TGTGCCAGCACCGCCCGGGGGATCGGCACAGATACGCAGTATTTT.

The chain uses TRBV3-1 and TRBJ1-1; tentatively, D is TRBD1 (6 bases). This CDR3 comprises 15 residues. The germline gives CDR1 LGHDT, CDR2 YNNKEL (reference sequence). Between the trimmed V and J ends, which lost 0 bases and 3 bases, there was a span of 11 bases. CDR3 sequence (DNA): TGTGCCAGCAGCCAAGACTACGGGGGCGACACTGAAGCTTTCTTT. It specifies CASSQDYGGDTEAFF.

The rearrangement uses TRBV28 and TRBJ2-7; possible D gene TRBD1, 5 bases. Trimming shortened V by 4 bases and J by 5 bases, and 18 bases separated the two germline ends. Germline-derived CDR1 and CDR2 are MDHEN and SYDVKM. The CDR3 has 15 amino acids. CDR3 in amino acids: CASSSRRQGRNEQYF. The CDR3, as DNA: TGTGCCAGCAGTTCTAGGCGGCAGGGAAGAAACGAGCAGTACTTC.

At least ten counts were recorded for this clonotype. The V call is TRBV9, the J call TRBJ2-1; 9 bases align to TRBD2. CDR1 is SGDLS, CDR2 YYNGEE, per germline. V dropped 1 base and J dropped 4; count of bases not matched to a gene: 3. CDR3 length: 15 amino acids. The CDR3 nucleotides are TGTGCCAGCAGCGTAAAACTAGCGGGTTACAATGAGCAGTTCTTC. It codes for CASSVKLAGYNEQFF.

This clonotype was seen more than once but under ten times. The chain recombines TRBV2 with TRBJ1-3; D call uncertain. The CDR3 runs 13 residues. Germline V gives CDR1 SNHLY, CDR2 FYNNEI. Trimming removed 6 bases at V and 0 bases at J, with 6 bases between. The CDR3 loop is CASSDYSGNTIYF. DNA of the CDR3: TGTGCCAGCAGCGATTACTCTGGAAACACCATATATTTT.

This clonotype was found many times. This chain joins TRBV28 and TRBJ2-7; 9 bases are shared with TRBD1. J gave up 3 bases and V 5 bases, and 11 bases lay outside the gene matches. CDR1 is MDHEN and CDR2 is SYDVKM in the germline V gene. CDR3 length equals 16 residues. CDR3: CASSGFGTGRYYEQYF. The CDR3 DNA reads TGTGCCAGCAGTGGATTCGGGACAGGGCGCTACTACGAGCAGTACTTC. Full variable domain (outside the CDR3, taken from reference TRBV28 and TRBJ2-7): DVKVTQSSRYLVKRTGEKVFLECVQDMDHENMFWYRQDPGLGLRLIYFSYDVKMKEKGDIPEGYSVSREKKERFSLILESASTNQTSMYLCASSGFGTGRYYEQYFGPGTRLTVT.

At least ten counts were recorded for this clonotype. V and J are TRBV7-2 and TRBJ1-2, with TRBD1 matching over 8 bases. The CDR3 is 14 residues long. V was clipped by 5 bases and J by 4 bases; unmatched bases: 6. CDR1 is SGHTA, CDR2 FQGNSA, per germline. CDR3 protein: CASSPSTGGYGYTF. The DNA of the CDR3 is TGTGCCAGCAGCCCTAGCACAGGGGGCTATGGCTACACCTTC. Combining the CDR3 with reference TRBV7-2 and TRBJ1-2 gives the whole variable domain GAGVSQSPSNKVTEKGKDVELRCDPISGHTALYWYRQSLGQGLEFLIYFQGNSAPDKSGLPSDRFSAERTGGSVSTLTIQRTQQEDSAVYLCASSPSTGGYGYTFGSGTRLTVV.

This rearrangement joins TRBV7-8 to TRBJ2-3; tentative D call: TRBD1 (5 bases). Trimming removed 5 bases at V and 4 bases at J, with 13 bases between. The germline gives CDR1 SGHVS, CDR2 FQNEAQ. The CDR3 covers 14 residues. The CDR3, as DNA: TGTGCCAGCAGCGGCAGGGTCAACGCAGATACGCAGTATTTT. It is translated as CASSGRVNADTQYF.

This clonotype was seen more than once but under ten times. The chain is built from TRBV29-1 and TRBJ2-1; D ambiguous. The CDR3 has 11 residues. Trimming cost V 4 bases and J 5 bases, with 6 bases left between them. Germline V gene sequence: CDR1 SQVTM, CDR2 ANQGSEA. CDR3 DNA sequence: TGCAGCGTTGGCGTGGACAATGAGCAGTTCTTC. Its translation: CSVGVDNEQFF.

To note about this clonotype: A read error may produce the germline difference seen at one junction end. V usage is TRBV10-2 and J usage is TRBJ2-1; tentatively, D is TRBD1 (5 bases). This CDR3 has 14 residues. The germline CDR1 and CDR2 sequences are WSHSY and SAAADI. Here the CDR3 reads CASRAGHTPNEQFF. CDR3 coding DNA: TGTGCCAGCAGAGCCGGACACACCCCCAATGAGCAGTTCTTC.

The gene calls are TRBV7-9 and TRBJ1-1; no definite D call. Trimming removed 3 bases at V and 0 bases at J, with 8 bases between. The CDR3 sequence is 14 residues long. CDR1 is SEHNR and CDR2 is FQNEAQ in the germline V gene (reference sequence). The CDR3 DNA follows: TGTGCCAGCAGCTTTGAGCTGATGAACACTGAAGCTTTCTTT. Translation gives CASSFELMNTEAFF.